The source of this TCR beta chain is a study of identical twins (dated by TCRdb to about 2016). Concerning the study at large: To test whether fetal clonotypes persist, the study used deep sequencing on TCR alpha and beta repertoires from monozygotic twins, unrelated adults of various ages, and cord blood. To rule out contamination, the twin experiments were replicated at different times with different library preparation protocols.

What the authors observed across the whole study: In monozygotic twins, recombination models systematically underestimated out-of-frame TCR alpha sharing, but the models matched the sharing seen between unrelated individuals. Zero-insertion analyses could be partly confounded by invariant T cells such as MAIT and iNKT, although diverse VJ usage argued against such confounding for most clonotypes. Fewer insertions were carried by abundant cord blood beta clonotypes; a weaker similar trend was observed in young adult naive repertoires, while no such trend was observed in memory repertoires. Because the same donors could not be followed over many years, the conclusions relied on cross-sectional statistical analysis. Excess twin sharing in beta out-of-frame sequences was weaker because fewer shared sequences lowered the signal-to-noise ratio. Compared with coincidental sharing between unrelated individuals, an excess of low generation-probability sequences was observed among out-of-frame TCR alpha sequences shared between twins.

Libraries came from 5' RACE. Instrument used: Illumina HiSeq 2000. A universal primer binding site was added through template switching, and the final cDNA carried a unique molecular identifier so that TCR cDNA molecules could be counted accurately. Specific primers in the conserved constant-segment region were used to synthesize first-strand cDNA for the TCR alpha and beta chains. To control for contamination, every cDNA library was double barcoded, receiving both a SMART-Mk sample barcode and Illumina barcodes. TruSeq adapter sequences along with Illumina sample barcodes were introduced in two successive PCR steps. The TCR alpha and beta cDNA libraries were sequenced on the Illumina HiSeq platform using custom primers. As for the authors' bioinformatics: MiGEC processed the raw reads to extract unique molecular identifiers, while MiXCR was used to determine the CDR3 positions. For each individual, recombination models were inferred using an EM algorithm with the repgenHMM and IGoR tools. Shared clonotype analysis was performed with the tcR package in R, normalizing sharing by the product of cloneset sizes. To study raw recombination free of thymic and clonal selection effects, out-of-frame nonproductive sequences were analyzed. Clones were called with MiXCR by TCRdb after fastp trimmed the public reads at Q25, and only in-frame beta chains were retained. CDR3 protein sequences are deduplicated, and each keeps its most common genes and DNA. The V and J calls and clone size come from TCRdb's table, not from the authors' own analysis. This sample lists about 480,000 distinct CDR3 sequences; 14% were detected once. The top ten constitute about 0.52% of the sample.

All donors were healthy Caucasians. Three pairs of female monozygotic twins, all aged roughly 18 to 29 years, were included in the twin cohort. Positive isolation kits from Invitrogen were used to isolate CD4+ and CD8+ T cell populations. Notes on this clonotype: What antigen it recognizes has not been identified. The record has no base qualities; no much larger clone is one base away.

Cut back by 0 bases and 4 bases, the V and J ends lie 12 bases apart. The CDR3 numbers 15 residues from cysteine through phenylalanine. This entry keeps only the CDR3 DNA: 45 bases, framed from base 1. In the germline V gene, CDR1 corresponds to SGHTA and CDR2 to FQGNSA. This sample also appeared in a second study, on yellow fever vaccine responses in identical twins. From the second report: The T cell response to vaccination in identical twins was reported by the authors to appear partly convergent and partly personalized. Focusing on identical twins, the study followed the T cell clones that responded to the vaccine, and did so with precision.

The sequenced sample was CD4+ T cells sorted from blood. The chain links TRBV7-2 with TRBJ1-2; D gene: possibly TRBD1, on 5 matching bases. This sequence was found in a woman aged 18-29 years in good health. This receptor has the CDR3 CASSLAGVGVYGYTF. At the DNA level, the sequence is TGTGCCAGCAGCTTAGCGGGGGTAGGAGTCTATGGCTACACCTTC. Here the CDR3 is joined to the reference TRBV7-2 and TRBJ1-2 genes, and the full variable domain is: GAGVSQSPSNKVTEKGKDVELRCDPISGHTALYWYRQSLGQGLEFLIYFQGNSAPDKSGLPSDRFSAERTGGSVSTLTIQRTQQEDSAVYLCASSLAGVGVYGYTFGSGTRLTVV.